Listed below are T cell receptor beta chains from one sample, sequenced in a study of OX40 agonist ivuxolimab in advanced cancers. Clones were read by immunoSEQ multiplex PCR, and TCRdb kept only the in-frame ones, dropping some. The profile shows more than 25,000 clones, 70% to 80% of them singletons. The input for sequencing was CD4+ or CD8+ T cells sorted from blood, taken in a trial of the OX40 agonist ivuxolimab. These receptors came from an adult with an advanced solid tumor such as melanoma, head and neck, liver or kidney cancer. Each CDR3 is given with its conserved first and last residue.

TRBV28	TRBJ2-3	CASSSQAGGPPTQYF
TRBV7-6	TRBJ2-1	CASSPGTSGRWNEQFF
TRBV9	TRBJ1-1	CASSVGLFDTEAFF
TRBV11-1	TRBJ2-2	CASSLVNTGELFF
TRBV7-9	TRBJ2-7	CASSVFGQGPYF
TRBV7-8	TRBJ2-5	CASSLVVAGQETQYF
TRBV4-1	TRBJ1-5	CASSQGHGNQPQHF
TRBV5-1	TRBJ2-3	CASSAGADTQYF
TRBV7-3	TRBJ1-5	CASSLRTGDSNQPQHF
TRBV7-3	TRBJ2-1	CASSSSGGVYNEQFF
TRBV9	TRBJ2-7	CASSVGTRVGEQYF
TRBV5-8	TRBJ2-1	CASSLRQTFYNEQFF
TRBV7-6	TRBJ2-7	CASSSTFGRGYEQYF
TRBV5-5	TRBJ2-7	CASSEAGTVYEQYF
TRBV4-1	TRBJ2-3	CASSRQPGQWTDTQYF
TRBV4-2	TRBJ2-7	CASSQLNFYEQYF
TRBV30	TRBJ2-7	CAWDQGAHYEQYF
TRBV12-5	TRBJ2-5	CASGVGLAQETQYF
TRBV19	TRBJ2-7	CASSISHTYEQYF
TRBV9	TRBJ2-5	CASSVDQGKTQYF
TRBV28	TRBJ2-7	CATTLAGGLYEQYF
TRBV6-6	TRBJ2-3	CASSYSSFSTQYF
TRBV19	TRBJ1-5	CASSITGYSNQPQHF
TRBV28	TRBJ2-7	CASSFLAGAYEQYF
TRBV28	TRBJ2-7	CASSLDWTEKNGNEQYF
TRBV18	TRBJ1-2	CASSSRTPDGYTF
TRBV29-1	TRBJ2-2	CSVTDRGFLNTGELFF
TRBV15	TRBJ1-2	CATSRDHGIPFDGYTF
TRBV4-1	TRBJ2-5	CASSQGVEGALAQYF
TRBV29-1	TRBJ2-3	CSVEPGESLTQYF
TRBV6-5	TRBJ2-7	CASSYSRTGIRYF
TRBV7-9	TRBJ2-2	CASSLWTGTGELFF
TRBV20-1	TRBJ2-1	CSAYNEQFF
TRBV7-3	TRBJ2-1	CASSPGMYGDNEQFF
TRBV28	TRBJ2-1	CASSSTILAEISYNEQFF
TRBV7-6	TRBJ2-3	CASSWAGGGTDTQYF
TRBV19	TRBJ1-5	CASSTRHVRGFTQHF
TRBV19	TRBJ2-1	CASSFPTRGEDEQFF